This T cell receptor beta chain is from a study of blood T cell repertoires in COVID-19. About the study: From T cells, B-cell-depleted T cells, or PBMCs came the material, which was cDNA or gDNA.

Profiled with immunoSEQ multiplex PCR; TCRdb holds only in-frame clones, not every one. The data show approximately 70,000 clones, with around 83% seen just once and 35% to 40% held by the top ten. The CDR3 has 17 residues. Germline V gene lookup returns CDR1 LNHDA and CDR2 SQIVND (reference sequence). V was clipped by 8 bases and J by 4 bases; unmatched bases: 17. The V and J genes are TRBV19 and TRBJ1-5; 7 bases line up with TRBD1. The sequencing input was peripheral blood. The clonotype was recovered from a woman aged 80 or older with active or convalescent COVID-19. CDR3 nucleotides: TGTGCCAGTCAATCGGACAGGCCAGCCGGGTATAATCAGCCCCAGCATTTT. Its translation is CASQSDRPAGYNQPQHF. The whole variable domain, filled in from reference TRBV19 and TRBJ1-5, reads DGGITQSPKYLFRKEGQNVTLSCEQNLNHDAMYWYRQDPGQGLRLIYYSQIVNDFQKGDIAEGYSVSREKKESFPLTVTSAQKNPTAFYLCASQSDRPAGYNQPQHFGDGTRLSIL.